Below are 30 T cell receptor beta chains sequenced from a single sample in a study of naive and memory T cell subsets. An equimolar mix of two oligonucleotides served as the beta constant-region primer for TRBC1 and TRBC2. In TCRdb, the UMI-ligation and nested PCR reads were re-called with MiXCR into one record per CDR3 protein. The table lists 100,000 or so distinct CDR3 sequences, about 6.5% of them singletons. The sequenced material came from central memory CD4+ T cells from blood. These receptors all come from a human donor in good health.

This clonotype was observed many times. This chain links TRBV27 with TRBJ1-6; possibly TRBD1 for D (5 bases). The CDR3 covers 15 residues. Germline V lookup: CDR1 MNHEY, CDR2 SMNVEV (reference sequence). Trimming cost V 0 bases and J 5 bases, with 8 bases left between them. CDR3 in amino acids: CASSLSRQHNSPLHF. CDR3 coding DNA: TGTGCCAGCAGTTTATCGAGACAGCATAATTCACCCCTCCACTTT.

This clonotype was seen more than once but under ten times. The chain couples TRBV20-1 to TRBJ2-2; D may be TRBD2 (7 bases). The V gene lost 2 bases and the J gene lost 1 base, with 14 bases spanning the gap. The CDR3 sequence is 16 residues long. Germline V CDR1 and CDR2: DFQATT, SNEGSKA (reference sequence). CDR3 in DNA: TGCAGTGCTAGACCCGGGGGGCGAAAGAACACCGGGGAGCTGTTTTTT. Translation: CSARPGGRKNTGELFF.

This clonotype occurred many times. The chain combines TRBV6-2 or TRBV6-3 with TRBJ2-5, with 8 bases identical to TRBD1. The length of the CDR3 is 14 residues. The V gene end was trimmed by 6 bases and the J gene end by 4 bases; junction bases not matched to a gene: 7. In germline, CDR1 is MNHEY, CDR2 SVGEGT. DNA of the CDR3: TGTGCCAGCAGCCCTCACGGGACAGGAGAGACCCAGTACTTC. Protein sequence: CASSPHGTGETQYF.

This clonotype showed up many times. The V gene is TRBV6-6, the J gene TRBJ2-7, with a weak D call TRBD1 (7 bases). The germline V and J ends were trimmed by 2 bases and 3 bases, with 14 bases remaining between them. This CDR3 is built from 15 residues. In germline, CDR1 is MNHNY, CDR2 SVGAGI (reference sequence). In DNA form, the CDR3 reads TGTGCCAGCAGTTACGAGGTGCGGGACAGCTACGAGCAGTACTTC. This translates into CASSYEVRDSYEQYF.

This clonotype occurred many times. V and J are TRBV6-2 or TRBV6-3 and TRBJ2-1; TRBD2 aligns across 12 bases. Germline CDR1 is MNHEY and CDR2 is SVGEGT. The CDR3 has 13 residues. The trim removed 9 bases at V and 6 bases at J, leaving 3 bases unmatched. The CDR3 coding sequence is TGTGCCAGTCGGACTAGCGGGATCAATGAGCAGTTCTTC. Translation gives CASRTSGINEQFF.

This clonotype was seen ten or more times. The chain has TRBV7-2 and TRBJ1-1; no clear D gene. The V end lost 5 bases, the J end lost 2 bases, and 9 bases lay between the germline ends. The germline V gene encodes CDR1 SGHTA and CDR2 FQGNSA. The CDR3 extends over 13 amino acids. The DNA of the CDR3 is TGTGCCAGCAGCCAACAGAGAAACACTGAAGCTTTCTTT. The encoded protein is CASSQQRNTEAFF.

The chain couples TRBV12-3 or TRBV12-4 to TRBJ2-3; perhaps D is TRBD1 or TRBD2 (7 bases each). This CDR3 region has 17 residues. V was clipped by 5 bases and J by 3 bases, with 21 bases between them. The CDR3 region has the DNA TGTGCCAGCAGTCCAGGGGGGGGGCCCAAGACTACAGATACGCAGTATTTT. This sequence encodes CASSPGGGPKTTDTQYF.

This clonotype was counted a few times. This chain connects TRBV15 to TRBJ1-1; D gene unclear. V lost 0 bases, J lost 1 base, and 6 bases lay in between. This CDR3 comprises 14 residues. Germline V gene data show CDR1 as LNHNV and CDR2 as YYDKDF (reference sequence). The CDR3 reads CATSRDFRNTEAFF. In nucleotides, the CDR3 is TGTGCCACCAGCAGAGATTTTAGGAACACTGAAGCTTTCTTT.

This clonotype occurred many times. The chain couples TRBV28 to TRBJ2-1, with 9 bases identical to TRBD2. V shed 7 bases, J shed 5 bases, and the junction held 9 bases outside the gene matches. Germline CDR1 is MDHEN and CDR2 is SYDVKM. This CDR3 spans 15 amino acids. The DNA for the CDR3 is TGTGCCAGCACGGTGGCGGGAGGGCGCCACAATGAGCAGTTCTTC. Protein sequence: CASTVAGGRHNEQFF.

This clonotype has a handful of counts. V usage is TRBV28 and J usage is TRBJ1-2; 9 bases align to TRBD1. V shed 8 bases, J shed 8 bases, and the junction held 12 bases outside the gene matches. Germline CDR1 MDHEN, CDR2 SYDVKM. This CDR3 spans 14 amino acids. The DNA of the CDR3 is TGTGCCAGCGGGGGGACAGGGCCTTTTAGAGGCTACACCTTC. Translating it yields CASGGTGPFRGYTF.

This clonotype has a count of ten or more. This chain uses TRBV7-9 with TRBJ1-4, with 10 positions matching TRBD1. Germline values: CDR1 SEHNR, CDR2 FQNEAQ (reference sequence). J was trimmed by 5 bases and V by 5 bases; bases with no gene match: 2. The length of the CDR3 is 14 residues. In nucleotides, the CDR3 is TGTGCCAGCAGCGCGGGACAGGGGAATGAAAAACTGTTTTTT. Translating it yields CASSAGQGNEKLFF.

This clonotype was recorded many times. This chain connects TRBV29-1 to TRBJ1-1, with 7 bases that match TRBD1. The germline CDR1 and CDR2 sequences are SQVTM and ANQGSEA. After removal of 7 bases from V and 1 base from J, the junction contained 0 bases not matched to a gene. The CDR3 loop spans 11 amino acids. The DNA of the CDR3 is TGCAGCGGACAGGGGAACACTGAAGCTTTCTTT. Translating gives CSGQGNTEAFF. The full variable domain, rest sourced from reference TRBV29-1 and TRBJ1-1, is SAVISQKPSRDICQRGTSLTIQCQVDSQVTMMFWYRQQPGQSLTLIATANQGSEATYESGFVIDKFPISRPNLTFSTLTVSNMSPEDSSIYLCSGQGNTEAFFGQGTRLTVV.

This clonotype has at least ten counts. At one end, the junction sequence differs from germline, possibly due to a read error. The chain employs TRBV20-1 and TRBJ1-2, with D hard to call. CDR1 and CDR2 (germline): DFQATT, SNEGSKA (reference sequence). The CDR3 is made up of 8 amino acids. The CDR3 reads CSAREGAF. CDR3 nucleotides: TGCAGTGCTAGAGAGGGAGCATTC.

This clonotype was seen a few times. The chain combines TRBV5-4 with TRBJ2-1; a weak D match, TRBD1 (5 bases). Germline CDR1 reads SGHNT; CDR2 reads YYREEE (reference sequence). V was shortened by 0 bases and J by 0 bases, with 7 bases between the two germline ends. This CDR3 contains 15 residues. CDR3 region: CASSLGTRSYNEQFF. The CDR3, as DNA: TGTGCCAGCAGCTTGGGGACACGCTCCTACAATGAGCAGTTCTTC.

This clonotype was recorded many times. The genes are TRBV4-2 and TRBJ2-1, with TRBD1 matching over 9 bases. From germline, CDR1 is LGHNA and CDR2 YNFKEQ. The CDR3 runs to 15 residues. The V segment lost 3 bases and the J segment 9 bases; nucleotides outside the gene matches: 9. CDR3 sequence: CASSQSLQGATEQFF. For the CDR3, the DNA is TGTGCCAGCAGCCAGTCTCTACAGGGGGCAACTGAGCAGTTCTTC.

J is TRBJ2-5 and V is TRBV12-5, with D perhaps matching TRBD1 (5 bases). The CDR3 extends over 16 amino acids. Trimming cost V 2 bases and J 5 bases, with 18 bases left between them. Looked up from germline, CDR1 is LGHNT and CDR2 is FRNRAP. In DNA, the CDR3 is TGTGCTAGTGGTTTGCCGACACATAGAAAGGGGGAGACCCAGTACTTC. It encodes CASGLPTHRKGETQYF. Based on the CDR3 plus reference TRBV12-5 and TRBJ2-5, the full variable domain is DARVTQTPRHKVTEMGQEVTMRCQPILGHNTVFWYRQTMMQGLELLAYFRNRAPLDDSGMPKDRFSAEMPDATLATLKIQPSEPRDSAVYFCASGLPTHRKGETQYFGPGTRLLVL.

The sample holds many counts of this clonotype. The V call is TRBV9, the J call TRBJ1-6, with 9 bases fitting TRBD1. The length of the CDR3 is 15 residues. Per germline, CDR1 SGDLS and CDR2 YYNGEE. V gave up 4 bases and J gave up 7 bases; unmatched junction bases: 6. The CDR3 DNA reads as TGTGCCAGCAGCCGGACGACAGGGGGGAATTCACCCCTCCACTTT. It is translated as CASSRTTGGNSPLHF.

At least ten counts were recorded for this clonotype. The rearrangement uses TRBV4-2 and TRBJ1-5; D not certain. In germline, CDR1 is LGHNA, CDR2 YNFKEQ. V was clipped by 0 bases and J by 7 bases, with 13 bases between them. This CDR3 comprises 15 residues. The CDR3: CASSQDLGKGQPQHF. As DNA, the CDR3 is TGTGCCAGCAGCCAAGATTTGGGGAAGGGCCAGCCCCAGCATTTT.

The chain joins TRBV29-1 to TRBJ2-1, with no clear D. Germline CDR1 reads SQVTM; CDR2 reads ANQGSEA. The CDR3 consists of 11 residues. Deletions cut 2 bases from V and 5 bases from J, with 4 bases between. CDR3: CSVEPDNEQFF. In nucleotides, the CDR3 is TGCAGCGTTGAACCCGACAATGAGCAGTTCTTC.

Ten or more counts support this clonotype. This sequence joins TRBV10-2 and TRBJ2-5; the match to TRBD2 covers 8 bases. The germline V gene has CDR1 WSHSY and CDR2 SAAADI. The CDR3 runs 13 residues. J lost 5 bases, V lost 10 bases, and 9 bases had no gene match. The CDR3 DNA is TGCGCCACCCGGGGGGGGCAGGTGGAGACCCAGTACTTC. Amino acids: CATRGGQVETQYF.

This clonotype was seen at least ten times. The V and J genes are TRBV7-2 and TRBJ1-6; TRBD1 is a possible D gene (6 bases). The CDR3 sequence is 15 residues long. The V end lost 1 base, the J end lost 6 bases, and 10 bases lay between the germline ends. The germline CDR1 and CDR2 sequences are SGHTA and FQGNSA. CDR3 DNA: TGTGCCAGCAGCTTAGAGGGGGGTCGTAATTCACCCCTCCACTTT. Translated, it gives CASSLEGGRNSPLHF.

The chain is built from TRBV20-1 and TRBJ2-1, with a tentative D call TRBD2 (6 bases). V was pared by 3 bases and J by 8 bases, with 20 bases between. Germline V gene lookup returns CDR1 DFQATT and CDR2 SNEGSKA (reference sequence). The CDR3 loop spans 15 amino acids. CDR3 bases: TGCAGTGCTAGTTCGGGGGAGGTGGTTGGCGATGAGCAGTTCTTC. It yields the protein CSASSGEVVGDEQFF.

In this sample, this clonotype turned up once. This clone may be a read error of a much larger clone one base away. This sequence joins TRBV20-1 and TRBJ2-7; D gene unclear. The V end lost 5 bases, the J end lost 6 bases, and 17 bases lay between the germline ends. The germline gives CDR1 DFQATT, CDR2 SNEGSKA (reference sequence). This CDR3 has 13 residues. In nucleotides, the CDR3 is TGCAGTGCTCGTTGCTTCCTGGACCCCGAGCAGTACTTC. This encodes CSARCFLDPEQYF.

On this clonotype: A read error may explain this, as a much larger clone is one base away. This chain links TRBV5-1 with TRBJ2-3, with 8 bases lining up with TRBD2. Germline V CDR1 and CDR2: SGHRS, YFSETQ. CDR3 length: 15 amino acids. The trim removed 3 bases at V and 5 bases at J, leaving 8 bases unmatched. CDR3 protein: CASSSDGGAKDTQYF. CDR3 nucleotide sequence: TGCGCCAGCAGCTCGGACGGGGGGGCTAAAGATACGCAGTATTTT.

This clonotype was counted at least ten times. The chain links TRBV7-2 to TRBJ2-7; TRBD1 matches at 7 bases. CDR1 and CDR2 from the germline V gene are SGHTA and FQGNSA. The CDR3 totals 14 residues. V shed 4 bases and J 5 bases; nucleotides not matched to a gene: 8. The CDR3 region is CASSSRQGSHEQYF. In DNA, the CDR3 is TGTGCCAGCAGCTCCCGACAGGGAAGTCACGAGCAGTACTTC.

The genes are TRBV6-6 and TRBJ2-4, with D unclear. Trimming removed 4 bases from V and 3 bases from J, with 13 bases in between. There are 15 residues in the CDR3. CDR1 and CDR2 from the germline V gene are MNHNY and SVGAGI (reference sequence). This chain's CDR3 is CASSSSGRGKNIQYF. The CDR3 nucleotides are TGTGCCAGCAGTTCCTCAGGAAGAGGCAAAAACATTCAGTACTTC.

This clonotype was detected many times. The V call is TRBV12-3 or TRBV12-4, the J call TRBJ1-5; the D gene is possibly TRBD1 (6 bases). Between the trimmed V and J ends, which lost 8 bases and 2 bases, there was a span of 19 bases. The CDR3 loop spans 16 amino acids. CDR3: CASVSQGTYGNQPQHF. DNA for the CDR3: TGTGCCAGCGTGAGCCAGGGGACCTACGGCAATCAGCCCCAGCATTTT.

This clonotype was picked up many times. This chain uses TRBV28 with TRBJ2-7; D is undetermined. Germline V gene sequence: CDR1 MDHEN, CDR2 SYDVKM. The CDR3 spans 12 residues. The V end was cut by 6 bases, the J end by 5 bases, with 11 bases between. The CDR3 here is CASRLPPHEQYF. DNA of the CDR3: TGTGCCAGCAGACTTCCCCCCCACGAGCAGTACTTC.

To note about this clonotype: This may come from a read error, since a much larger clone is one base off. CDR3 amino acids: CASSLRSGGGGRRKQFF. CDR3 nucleotides: TGTGCCAGCAGCTTGAGGTCGGGGGGGGGAGGACGACGCAAGCAGTTCTTC. This chain joins TRBV5-4 and TRBJ2-1; 8 bases match TRBD2. There are 17 residues in the CDR3. Germline V CDR1 and CDR2: SGHNT, YYREEE (reference sequence). Trimming took 1 base from V and 11 from J; bases not matched to a gene: 17.

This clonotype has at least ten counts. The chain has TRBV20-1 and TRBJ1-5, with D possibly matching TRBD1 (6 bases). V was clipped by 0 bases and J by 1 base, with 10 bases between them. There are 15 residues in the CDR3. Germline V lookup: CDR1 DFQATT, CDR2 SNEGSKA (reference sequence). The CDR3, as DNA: TGCAGTGCTAGAGAGGCAGGGGCCAGCAATCAGCCCCAGCATTTT. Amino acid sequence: CSAREAGASNQPQHF.